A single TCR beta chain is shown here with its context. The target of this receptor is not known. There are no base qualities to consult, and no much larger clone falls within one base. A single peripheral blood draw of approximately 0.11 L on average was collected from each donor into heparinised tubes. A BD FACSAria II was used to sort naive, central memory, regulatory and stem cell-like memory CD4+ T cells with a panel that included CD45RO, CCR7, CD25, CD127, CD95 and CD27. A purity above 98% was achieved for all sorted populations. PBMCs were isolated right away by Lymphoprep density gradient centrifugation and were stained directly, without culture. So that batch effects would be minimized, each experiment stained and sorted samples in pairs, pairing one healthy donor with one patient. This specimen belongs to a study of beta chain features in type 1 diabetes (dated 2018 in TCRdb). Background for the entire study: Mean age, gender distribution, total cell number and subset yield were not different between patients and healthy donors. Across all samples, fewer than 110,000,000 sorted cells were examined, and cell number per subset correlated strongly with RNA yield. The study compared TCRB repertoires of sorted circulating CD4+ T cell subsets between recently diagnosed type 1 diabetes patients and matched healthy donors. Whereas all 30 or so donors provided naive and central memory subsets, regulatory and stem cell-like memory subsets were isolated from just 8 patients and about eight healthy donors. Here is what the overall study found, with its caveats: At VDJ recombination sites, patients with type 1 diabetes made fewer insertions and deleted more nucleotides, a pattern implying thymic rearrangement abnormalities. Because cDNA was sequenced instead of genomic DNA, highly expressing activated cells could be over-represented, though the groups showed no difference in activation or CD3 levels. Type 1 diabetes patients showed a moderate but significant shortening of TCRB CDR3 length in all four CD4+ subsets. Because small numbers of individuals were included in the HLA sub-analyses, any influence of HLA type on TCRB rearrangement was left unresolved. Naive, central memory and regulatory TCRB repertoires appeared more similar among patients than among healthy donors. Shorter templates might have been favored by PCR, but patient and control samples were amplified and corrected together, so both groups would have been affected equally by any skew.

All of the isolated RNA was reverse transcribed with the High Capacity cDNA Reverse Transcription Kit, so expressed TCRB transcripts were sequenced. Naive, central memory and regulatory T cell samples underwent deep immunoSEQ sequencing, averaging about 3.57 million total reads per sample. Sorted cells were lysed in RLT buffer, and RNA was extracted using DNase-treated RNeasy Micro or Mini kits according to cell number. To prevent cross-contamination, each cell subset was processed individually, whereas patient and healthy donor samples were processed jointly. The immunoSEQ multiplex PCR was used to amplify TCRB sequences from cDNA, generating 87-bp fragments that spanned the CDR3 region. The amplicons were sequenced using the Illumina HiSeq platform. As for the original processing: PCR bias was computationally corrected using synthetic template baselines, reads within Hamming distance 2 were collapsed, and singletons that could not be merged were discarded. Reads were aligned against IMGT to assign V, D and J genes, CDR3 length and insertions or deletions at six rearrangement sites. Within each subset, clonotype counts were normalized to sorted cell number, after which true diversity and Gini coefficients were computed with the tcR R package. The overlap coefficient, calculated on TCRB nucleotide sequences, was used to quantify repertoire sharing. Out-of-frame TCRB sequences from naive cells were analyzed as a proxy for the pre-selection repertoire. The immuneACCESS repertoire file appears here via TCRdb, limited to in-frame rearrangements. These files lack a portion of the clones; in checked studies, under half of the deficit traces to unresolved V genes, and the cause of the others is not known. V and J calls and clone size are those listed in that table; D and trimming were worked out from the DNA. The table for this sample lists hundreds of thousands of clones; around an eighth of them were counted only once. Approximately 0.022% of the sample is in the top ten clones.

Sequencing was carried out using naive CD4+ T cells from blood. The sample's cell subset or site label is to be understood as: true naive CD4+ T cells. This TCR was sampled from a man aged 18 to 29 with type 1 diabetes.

CDR3 region: CASSLGGHSKADTQYF. The DNA sequence is given as TGTGCCAGCAGCTTAGGTGGCCACTCCAAGGCAGATACGCAGTATTTT. The V gene is TRBV7-9 and the J gene is TRBJ2-3, with no reliable assignment of the D segment. Counted from cysteine to phenylalanine, this CDR3 has 16 amino acids. Solely the CDR3 DNA is kept, with 48 bases framed from the first base. Between the V and J ends, shortened by 1 base and 4 bases respectively, the junction contains 15 bases. As encoded in the germline V gene (reference sequence), CDR1 is SEHNR while CDR2 is FQNEAQ.